This TCR beta chain originates from a study of shared clonotypes between healthy human individuals. This clone was seen only a few times. The target antigen is unknown. Unmatched junction bases numbered 7, after V lost 5 bases and J lost 1 base. CDR3 length: 16 residues. Germline CDR1 and CDR2: MDHEN and SYDVKM. The study, taken as a whole, reports: The study found roughly 5% of naive CD4 clonotypes shared across several donors.

Samples underwent the assay at deep level. Every subset had its genomic DNA shared out evenly among several immunoSEQ plates. Replicate PCRs for sorted subsets used roughly 200 ng DNA; this equaled some 30,000 T cell genomes. TCRdb's table, derived via immunoSEQ multiplex PCR, lists solely in-frame clones and lacks some. Of millions of clones detected, more than 80% appear once; the ten largest clones hold roughly 0.14%. The chain is built from TRBV28 and TRBJ1-5, with 8 bases fitting TRBD1. The clonotype comes from a man between 18 and 29 years old in good health. Sequenced material: naive CD4+ T cells sorted from blood. Subset defined: CD45RA+ positively selected. The CDR3 DNA sequence: TGTGCCAGCAGTCCGAGGACAGGGATGAGCAATCAGCCCCAGCATTTT. Translation gives CASSPRTGMSNQPQHF.